This T cell receptor (beta chain) emerged from a study of PD-1 blockade in classical Hodgkin lymphoma. Every patient relapsed after autologous stem cell transplantation, and brentuximab vedotin exposure varied. This clone appeared a single time. The table came from immunoSEQ multiplex PCR; TCRdb's copy has only in-frame clones and leaves some out. The repertoire consists of about 6,600 clones, with about 82% occurring once and the leading ten covering approximately 50%. The CDR3 is made up of 15 amino acids. The V gene's germline CDR1 is MNHEY and CDR2 SVGAGI. Deletions cut 2 bases from V and 5 bases from J, with 15 bases between.

The chain recombines TRBV6-5 with TRBJ1-2; no reliable D call. The source material was peripheral blood mononuclear cells (PBMCs), sampled before the second cycle of nivolumab. The sequence derives from a human donor with classical Hodgkin lymphoma. As DNA, the CDR3 is TGTGCCAGCAGTTACGGGTTTACTCCCCCTTATGGCTACACCTTC. This translates into CASSYGFTPPYGYTF.